This TCR beta chain was captured by sequencing in a study of vaccination effects on CD4 cells after COVID-19. Overall study findings and caveats: Infection-derived and vaccine-derived clones contracted markedly late after vaccination.

Between days 9 and 10 of culture, CD4+ T cells were separated out. BNT162b2 vaccine or mRNA-1273 vaccine was given to participants in two doses. The table lists this clone with a few counts. As yet, its antigen is unknown. Using immunoSEQ multiplex PCR, the repertoire was profiled, and TCRdb retains in-frame clones only, with some absent. Of around 50,000 clones in the sample, under 80% were seen once. The ends lost 4 bases at V and 5 bases at J; junction bases unmatched: 10. The length of the CDR3 is 15 residues. CDR1 and CDR2 from the germline V gene are SGHNT and YYREEE (reference sequence). The clonotype was recovered from a human donor who received a COVID-19 vaccine. The input for sequencing was CD4+ T cells from PBMCs cultured without peptide, taken after COVID-19 vaccination. The genes are TRBV5-4 and TRBJ2-5; TRBD2 matches at 8 bases. The CDR3 loop is CASSTGLALGETQYF. Written as DNA, the CDR3 is TGTGCCAGCAGCACAGGACTAGCTTTGGGCGAGACCCAGTACTTC.